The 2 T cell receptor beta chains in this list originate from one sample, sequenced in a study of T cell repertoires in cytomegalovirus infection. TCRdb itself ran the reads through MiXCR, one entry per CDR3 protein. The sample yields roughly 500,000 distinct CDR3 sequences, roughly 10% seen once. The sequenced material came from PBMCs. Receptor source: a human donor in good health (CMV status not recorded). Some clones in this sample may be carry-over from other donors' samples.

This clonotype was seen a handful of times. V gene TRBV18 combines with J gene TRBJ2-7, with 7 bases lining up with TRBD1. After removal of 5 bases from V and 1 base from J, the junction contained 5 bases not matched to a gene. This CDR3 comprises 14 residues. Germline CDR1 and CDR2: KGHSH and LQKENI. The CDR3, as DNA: TGTGCCAGCTCATCAACGACAGGGTCCTACGAGCAGTACTTC. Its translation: CASSSTTGSYEQYF.

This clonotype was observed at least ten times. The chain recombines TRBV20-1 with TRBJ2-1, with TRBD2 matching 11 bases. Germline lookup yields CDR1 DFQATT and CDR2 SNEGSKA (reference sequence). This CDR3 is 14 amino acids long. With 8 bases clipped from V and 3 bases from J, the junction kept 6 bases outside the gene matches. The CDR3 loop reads CSPHSGRDYNEQFF. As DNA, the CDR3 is TGCAGTCCCCATAGCGGGAGGGACTACAATGAGCAGTTCTTC.